Given below is one T cell receptor (beta chain) in context. These data come from a study of control samples from healthy donors and cancer patients. This CDR3 has 13 amino acids. With V trimmed by 6 bases and J by 8 bases, 3 bases remained unmatched. Germline V lookup: CDR1 MGHDK, CDR2 SYGVNS. Data came from immunoSEQ multiplex PCR; TCRdb stores just in-frame clones and leaves some out. The sample shows about 140,000 clones, roughly 94% of them seen only once. The receptor was isolated from a man between 35 and 55 years old in good health. The sequenced material came from blood. The chain is built from TRBV25-1 and TRBJ1-6; 8 nucleotides line up with TRBD1. For the CDR3, the DNA is TGTGCCAGCAGGTCAGGGGGCTATTCACCCCTCCACTTT. This gives the protein CASRSGGYSPLHF.